The next 25 T cell receptor beta chains were all read from a single sample in a study of spatial heterogeneity in lung cancer. TCRdb redid the calling of the 5' RACE reads with MiXCR, one entry per CDR3 protein. Seen here are about 92,000 distinct CDR3 sequences, 10% to 15% observed once, and the top ten hold just over 40%. Documented time point: sample taken at primary tumor resection. The authors sequenced whole RNA from tumor, nontumor lung or frozen PBMC without sorting. The material was PBMCs, obtained at surgery. The receptors here all came from a male donor with early-stage non-small cell lung cancer.

This clonotype was detected a few times. This chain joins TRBV7-9 and TRBJ1-2; 11 bases line up with TRBD1. J gave up 3 bases and V 4 bases, and 7 bases lay outside the gene matches. The CDR3 totals 16 residues. Germline CDR1 and CDR2: SEHNR and FQNEAQ (reference sequence). The CDR3 sequence is CASSSPDRGLDYGYTF. Here the CDR3 DNA reads TGTGCCAGCAGCTCTCCGGACAGGGGGCTTGACTATGGCTACACCTTC.

The rearrangement links TRBV20-1 to TRBJ2-3, with D perhaps given as TRBD1 or TRBD2 (5 bases each). Germline V CDR1 and CDR2: DFQATT, SNEGSKA (reference sequence). V was trimmed by 7 bases and J by 0 bases, leaving 11 bases between them. The CDR3 contains 13 residues. CDR3 nucleotides: TGCAGTGTCTTGGGGGTTAGCACAGATACGCAGTATTTT. Translated, it gives CSVLGVSTDTQYF.

This clonotype was seen many times. This chain joins TRBV5-1 and TRBJ1-4; 7 nucleotides agree with TRBD1. CDR3 length: 14 residues. The germline V gene encodes CDR1 SGHRS and CDR2 YFSETQ. V gave up 2 bases and J gave up 8 bases; unmatched junction bases: 6. The CDR3: CASSLWTGGEKLFF. The CDR3 nucleotides are TGCGCCAGCAGCTTATGGACAGGAGGAGAAAAACTGTTTTTT.

This clonotype has at least ten counts. J is TRBJ1-6 and V is TRBV6-2 or TRBV6-3; D might be TRBD1 (5 bases). This CDR3 region has 15 residues. Per germline, CDR1 MNHEY and CDR2 SVGEGT. V lost 6 bases to trimming and J lost 7 bases, with 16 bases between them. The CDR3 DNA reads as TGTGCCAGCAGCCTTACTACAGGAATGAATTCACCCCTCCACTTT. The encoded protein is CASSLTTGMNSPLHF.

This clonotype was observed many times. The rearrangement links TRBV4-1 to TRBJ2-3; 10 bases fit TRBD1. J lost 6 bases, V lost 0 bases, and 3 bases had no gene match. Germline assignment: CDR1 MGHRA and CDR2 YSYEKL. CDR3 length: 15 amino acids. The CDR3 protein is CASSQEGTGVDTQYF. Here the CDR3 DNA reads TGCGCCAGCAGCCAAGAGGGGACAGGGGTGGATACGCAGTATTTT.

This clonotype appeared a few times. The chain combines TRBV12-3 or TRBV12-4 with TRBJ1-1, with D maybe TRBD1 (6 bases). V lost 10 bases and J 5 bases, leaving 17 bases between the germline ends. The CDR3 is 13 residues long. This chain's CDR3 is CATGGGAWTEAFF. In DNA form, the CDR3 reads TGTGCCACCGGAGGGGGGGCCTGGACTGAAGCTTTCTTT.

This clonotype was picked up a small number of times. This chain joins TRBV20-1 and TRBJ2-7, with 11 bases that match TRBD1. Germline V lookup: CDR1 DFQATT, CDR2 SNEGSKA (reference sequence). J was trimmed by 1 base and V by 3 bases; bases with no gene match: 8. CDR3 size: 16 residues. The CDR3 bases are TGCAGTGCTAGTTACCCGGGACAGGGGGTATCCTACGAGCAGTACTTC. As protein: CSASYPGQGVSYEQYF.

The chain uses TRBV6-5 and TRBJ2-1; 8 bases match TRBD2. The ends lost 6 bases at V and 4 bases at J; junction bases unmatched: 5. The germline gives CDR1 MNHEY, CDR2 SVGAGI. The CDR3 is made up of 14 amino acids. The chain's CDR3 is CASRPSGQYNEQFF. The CDR3 nucleotides are TGTGCCAGCAGGCCTAGCGGGCAATACAATGAGCAGTTCTTC.

This clonotype turned up a few times. The V and J genes are TRBV7-3 and TRBJ2-2, with TRBD2 matching 9 bases. This CDR3 is built from 15 residues. J lost 7 bases, V lost 5 bases, and 8 bases had no gene match. From germline, CDR1 is SGHTA and CDR2 FQGTGA. CDR3 in amino acids: CASSQIAGVSGELFF. CDR3 nucleotide sequence: TGTGCCAGCAGCCAAATAGCGGGAGTCAGCGGGGAGCTGTTTTTT.

This clonotype was seen only a few times. The V call is TRBV20-1, the J call TRBJ2-3; TRBD1 matches at 9 bases. The CDR3 spans 14 residues. The germline V gene has CDR1 DFQATT and CDR2 SNEGSKA (reference sequence). The V and J ends lost 3 bases and 4 bases, in that order; junction bases with no gene match: 5. CDR3 bases: TGCAGTGCTAGGGACAGGGGAGTCGCAGATACGCAGTATTTT. Amino acids: CSARDRGVADTQYF.

V gene TRBV29-1 combines with J gene TRBJ2-4; D remains unclear. The CDR3 totals 15 residues. Looked up from germline, CDR1 is SQVTM and CDR2 is ANQGSEA. V dropped 4 bases and J dropped 0 bases, with 13 bases sitting between them. CDR3 protein: CSVVDAIRAKNIQYF. CDR3 bases: TGCAGCGTTGTTGATGCTATAAGAGCCAAAAACATTCAGTACTTC.

V and J are TRBV6-5 and TRBJ1-1; D call uncertain. This CDR3 region has 12 residues. Germline V gene sequence: CDR1 MNHEY, CDR2 SVGAGI. V gave up 6 bases and J gave up 7 bases, with 12 bases separating them. The CDR3 loop reads CASRPNGGEAFF. CDR3 nucleotide sequence: TGTGCCAGCAGACCCAATGGCGGTGAAGCTTTCTTT.

This clonotype was detected ten times or more. This chain uses TRBV4-1 with TRBJ2-3; D uncertain. Trimming stripped 1 base from V and 4 bases from J, with 6 bases between. CDR3 length: 13 amino acids. The V gene's germline CDR1 is MGHRA and CDR2 YSYEKL. In DNA form, the CDR3 reads TGCGCCAGCAGCCAAGCTATACCAGATACGCAGTATTTT. This codes for CASSQAIPDTQYF.

In this sample, this clonotype turned up many times. The gene calls are TRBV7-2 and TRBJ2-3, with unresolved D. The germline V and J ends were trimmed by 4 bases and 6 bases, with 5 bases remaining between them. This CDR3 spans 11 amino acids. Looked up from germline, CDR1 is SGHTA and CDR2 is FQGNSA. The DNA for the CDR3 is TGTGCCAGCAGCTCCCCCGATACGCAGTATTTT. This codes for CASSSPDTQYF. The full variable domain, its missing parts supplied by reference TRBV7-2 and TRBJ2-3, is GAGVSQSPSNKVTEKGKDVELRCDPISGHTALYWYRQSLGQGLEFLIYFQGNSAPDKSGLPSDRFSAERTGGSVSTLTIQRTQQEDSAVYLCASSSPDTQYFGPGTRLTVL.

This clonotype came up many times. The V call is TRBV5-4, the J call TRBJ2-2, with unresolved D. The germline V gene encodes CDR1 SGHNT and CDR2 YYREEE (reference sequence). The CDR3 consists of 12 residues. V lost 5 bases, J lost 5 bases, and 7 bases lay in between. The CDR3 spells CASSITTGELFF. CDR3 coding DNA: TGTGCCAGCAGTATTACAACCGGGGAGCTGTTTTTT.

This chain joins TRBV21-1 and TRBJ2-1. TRBV21-1 is described as a pseudogene. The CDR3 totals 13 residues. CDR3 region: CASSKTVDNEQFF. The CDR3 DNA sequence: TGTGCCAGCAGCAAGACTGTAGACAATGAGCAGTTCTTC.

This clonotype was recorded a few times. The rearrangement links TRBV30 to TRBJ2-4; D call uncertain. Trimming shortened V by 1 base and J by 2 bases, and 6 bases separated the two germline ends. CDR1 and CDR2 from the germline V gene are GTSNPN and SVGIG (reference sequence). This CDR3 is built from 13 residues. CDR3 region: CAWSGVPKNIQYF. CDR3 in DNA: TGTGCCTGGAGTGGGGTCCCCAAAAACATTCAGTACTTC.

This rearrangement joins TRBV5-1 to TRBJ2-7; TRBD1 matches at 7 bases. Trimming removed 2 bases from V and 7 bases from J; junction bases left unmatched: 6. The CDR3 length is 13 residues. From germline, CDR1 is SGHRS and CDR2 YFSETQ. CDR3 sequence (DNA): TGCGCCAGCAGCTTACAGGGGAGCCGGGAGCAGTACTTC. Translated: CASSLQGSREQYF.

Many counts were recorded for this clonotype. The chain recombines TRBV5-8 with TRBJ2-7, with TRBD1 matching over 7 bases. J lost 6 bases, V lost 0 bases, and 6 bases had no gene match. The CDR3 totals 14 residues. Germline V gene sequence: CDR1 SGHTS, CDR2 YDEGEE. The CDR3 DNA reads as TGTGCCAGCAGCTTGGGACAGGGCTTGATCGAGCAGTACTTC. Protein: CASSLGQGLIEQYF.

V is TRBV7-3 and J is TRBJ2-5, with 8 nucleotides matching TRBD2. The ends lost 5 bases at V and 4 bases at J; junction bases unmatched: 12. Per the germline V gene, CDR1 is SGHTA and CDR2 is FQGTGA. The CDR3 loop spans 16 amino acids. The chain's CDR3 is CASSPSGSGIRETQYF. CDR3 bases: TGTGCCAGCAGCCCAAGTGGTAGCGGGATCCGAGAGACCCAGTACTTC.

The table lists this clonotype with a few counts. The CDR3 sequence is CASSYYAGSTDTQYF. CDR3 bases: TGTGCCAGCAGTTACTACGCGGGATCCACAGATACGCAGTATTTT. The genes are TRBV6-5 and TRBJ2-3; possibly TRBD2 for D (6 bases). The CDR3 is made up of 15 amino acids. The ends were cut back, 1 base at V and 2 bases at J, with 10 bases in the middle. The germline CDR1 and CDR2 sequences are MNHEY and SVGAGI.

At least ten counts were recorded for this clonotype. The rearrangement links TRBV5-6 to TRBJ1-1; the D is unclear. V lost 0 bases to trimming and J lost 4 bases, with 13 bases between them. Germline lookup yields CDR1 SGHDT and CDR2 YYEEEE. This CDR3 region has 15 residues. CDR3 in DNA: TGTGCCAGCAGCTTGGGACTGGGTTTGGGCACTGAAGCTTTCTTT. Amino acid sequence: CASSLGLGLGTEAFF.

The chain joins TRBV10-3 to TRBJ2-7; 8 bases line up with TRBD2. Trimming removed 0 bases from V and 5 bases from J; junction bases left unmatched: 6. The germline V gene has CDR1 ENHRY and CDR2 SYGVKD. This CDR3 has 15 residues. The chain's CDR3 is CAISESGGGTHEQYF. The CDR3 DNA sequence: TGTGCCATCAGTGAGTCTGGCGGGGGGACCCACGAGCAGTACTTC.

This clonotype was counted only a few times. CDR3 sequence (DNA): TGCGCCAGCAGCCCTTCGGGGCCGTCGAACACTGAAGCTTTCTTT. Residues: CASSPSGPSNTEAFF. V gene TRBV5-1 combines with J gene TRBJ1-1, with a tentative D call TRBD1 (5 bases). Germline CDR1 reads SGHRS; CDR2 reads YFSETQ. The CDR3 is 15 amino acids. Trimming took off 4 bases at V and 1 base at J, with 14 bases between the two ends.

The chain uses TRBV4-2 and TRBJ1-5; D ambiguous. CDR1 is LGHNA, CDR2 YNFKEQ, per germline. The CDR3 extends over 17 amino acids. Deletions cut 0 bases from V and 0 bases from J, with 12 bases between. The CDR3 bases are TGTGCCAGCAGCCAAGAGGAGGGAAAGGTTAGCAATCAGCCCCAGCATTTT. Translating it yields CASSQEEGKVSNQPQHF.